Shown below are 10 T cell receptor beta chains from a single sample sequenced in a study of molecular identifiers for immune sequencing clone quantification (dated by TCRdb to the late 2010s). Preparation of the library involved PCR. For sequencing, a NextSeq 500 was employed. TCRdb cleaned the public reads at Q25 with fastp, built clones with MiXCR and kept in-frame beta chains. Rows are combined by CDR3 protein, so each entry shows the most common genes and DNA. For this sample the table gives 97,000 or so distinct CDR3 sequences, of which 24% were detected only once. 0.94% of the sample is held by the ten biggest clonotypes. Sample: naive CD8+ T cells from blood, with Jurkat cell RNA spiked in. This sample's cell subset or site label indicates: FACS-sorted CD8+CD4-CCR7+CD45RA+ naive T cells. The receptor set was obtained from a human donor in good health. Some libraries in this study had Jurkat cell RNA spiked in.

This clonotype was seen repeatedly, ten times or more. The chain combines TRBV6-2 or TRBV6-3 with TRBJ1-2, with no clear D. Between the trimmed V and J ends, which lost 7 bases and 3 bases, there was a span of 6 bases. Germline V gene sequence: CDR1 MNHEY, CDR2 SVGEGT. The CDR3 totals 11 residues. The CDR3: CASNTYYGYTF. In DNA, the CDR3 is TGTGCCAGCAACACCTACTATGGCTACACCTTC.

This clonotype was recorded many times. The chain couples TRBV7-9 to TRBJ2-3; a weak D match, TRBD1 (5 bases). From germline, CDR1 is SEHNR and CDR2 FQNEAQ (reference sequence). This CDR3 is 13 amino acids long. V lost 6 bases and J 6 bases, leaving 13 bases between the germline ends. In DNA form, the CDR3 reads TGTGCCAGCAGAGACACCAGGGTGGATACGCAGTATTTT. Its translation: CASRDTRVDTQYF.

The genes are TRBV7-9 and TRBJ1-2; D is unclear. The germline CDR1 and CDR2 sequences are SEHNR and FQNEAQ (reference sequence). The CDR3 is made up of 16 amino acids. V lost 4 bases to trimming and J lost 0 bases, with 15 bases between them. The CDR3 is CASSSSGPAANYGYTF. CDR3 DNA: TGTGCCAGCAGCTCCTCTGGACCGGCAGCTAACTATGGCTACACCTTC.

This clonotype was observed many times. V usage is TRBV15 and J usage is TRBJ2-3; D ambiguous. This CDR3 has 15 amino acids. Germline CDR1 reads LNHNV; CDR2 reads YYDKDF (reference sequence). Trimming took 1 base from V and 4 from J, leaving 12 bases between them. The CDR3 DNA follows: TGTGCCACCAGCAGAGCCTTCCACCAACCAGATACGCAGTATTTT. The encoded protein is CATSRAFHQPDTQYF.

About this clonotype itself: Possible read error: a much larger clone is one base away. The rearrangement uses TRBV3-1 and TRBJ2-7; D is unclear. This CDR3 spans 13 amino acids. Germline assignment: CDR1 LGHDT and CDR2 YNNKEL (reference sequence). CDR3 in amino acids: CASSQELLYEQCF. For the CDR3, the DNA is TGTGCCAGCAGCCAAGAACTGCTCTACGAGCAGTGCTTC.

This clonotype was detected ten times or more. The chain employs TRBV20-1 and TRBJ2-3; 9 nucleotides align to TRBD2. The CDR3 runs to 15 residues. Trimming took 0 bases from V and 3 from J; bases not matched to a gene: 4. The germline CDR1 and CDR2 sequences are DFQATT and SNEGSKA (reference sequence). The CDR3 spells CSARDQREATDTQYF. The CDR3 DNA sequence: TGCAGTGCTAGAGATCAGCGGGAGGCGACAGATACGCAGTATTTT.

The CDR3 nucleotides read TGTACCAACAGTTCAGGCGGGGGCTACGAGCAGTACTTC. Translated: CTNSSGGGYEQYF. The chain carries TRBV27 and TRBJ2-7; 7 bases map to TRBD2. The CDR3 has 13 amino acids. From germline, CDR1 is MNHEY and CDR2 SMNVEV (reference sequence).

This clonotype was seen many times. This chain links TRBV28 with TRBJ2-7; 7 nucleotides match TRBD2. V was clipped by 3 bases and J by 7 bases; unmatched bases: 9. The CDR3 totals 14 residues. Germline V gives CDR1 MDHEN, CDR2 SYDVKM. The CDR3 loop is CASSFASGGGEQYF. In DNA, the CDR3 is TGTGCCAGCAGTTTTGCTAGCGGTGGGGGTGAGCAGTACTTC.

This clonotype was picked up one time. A much larger clone sits a single nucleotide away, making a read error possible. The V gene is TRBV30, the J gene TRBJ2-3; a possible D gene is TRBD1 (5 bases). This CDR3 is built from 14 residues. V lost 5 bases, J lost 0 bases, and 12 bases lay in between. Germline-derived CDR1 and CDR2 are GTSNPN and SVGIG (reference sequence). CDR3 sequence: CAWETEVSTDTQYF. The DNA of the CDR3 is TGTGCCTGGGAGACAGAGGTTAGCACAGATACGCAGTATTTT.

This clonotype was recorded at least ten times. CDR3 nucleotides: TGCGCCAGCAGCTTGGCACAGGGGGTAGTCGATACGCAGTATTTT. Amino acid sequence: CASSLAQGVVDTQYF. This chain links TRBV5-1 with TRBJ2-3, with 8 bases that match TRBD1. Germline assignment: CDR1 SGHRS and CDR2 YFSETQ. V gave up 0 bases and J gave up 6 bases; unmatched junction bases: 6. The length of the CDR3 is 15 residues.